What follows are 16 T cell receptor beta chains derived from one specimen sequenced in a study of technical replicates of blood from a few donors. The repertoire was sequenced with immunoSEQ multiplex PCR; TCRdb's copy has only in-frame clones and lacks some. The sample holds 75,000 to 95,000 clones; 90% to 96% are singletons and the top ten take about 0.39%. The sequencing sample was made of T cells isolated from PBMCs. Source of these receptors: a human donor in good health.

The rearrangement links TRBV28 to TRBJ1-1; TRBD1 might be the D (5 bases). The CDR3 sequence is 14 residues long. Germline-derived CDR1 and CDR2 are MDHEN and SYDVKM. V was pared by 4 bases and J by 1 base, with 10 bases between. The CDR3 coding sequence is TGTGCCAGCAGTTCCTGGACACAGAACACTGAAGCTTTCTTT. This encodes CASSSWTQNTEAFF.

The chain couples TRBV7-9 to TRBJ2-7; D is perhaps TRBD1 (6 bases). With 7 bases removed from V and 5 bases from J, the gap between germline ends came to 18 bases. Germline assignment: CDR1 SEHNR and CDR2 FQNEAQ (reference sequence). CDR3 size: 14 residues. The CDR3 protein is CASTPGARSDEQYF. The DNA for the CDR3 is TGTGCCAGCACCCCAGGGGCTCGCTCGGACGAGCAGTACTTC.

The chain recombines TRBV10-3 with TRBJ1-2; maybe TRBD1 (5 bases). V was pared by 9 bases and J by 4 bases, with 21 bases between. Per germline, CDR1 ENHRY and CDR2 SYGVKD. The CDR3 sequence is 15 residues long. CDR3 protein: CAIRAGTGDGYGYTF. The CDR3 coding sequence is TGTGCCATACGGGCAGGGACGGGAGACGGCTATGGCTACACCTTC.

V and J are TRBV6-1 and TRBJ1-2; D uncertain. Trimming stripped 3 bases from V and 4 bases from J, with 6 bases between. This CDR3 has 12 residues. Germline CDR1 MNHNS, CDR2 SASEGT. CDR3 amino acids: CASSERIYGYTF. CDR3 coding DNA: TGTGCCAGCAGTGAGAGGATCTATGGCTACACCTTC.

The V and J genes are TRBV27 and TRBJ1-2; TRBD1 agrees at 10 bases. V lost 6 bases, J lost 7 bases, and 11 bases stayed unmatched. The CDR3 loop spans 15 amino acids. Germline-derived CDR1 and CDR2 are MNHEY and SMNVEV (reference sequence). The DNA of the CDR3 is TGTGCCAGCAGCGTCTCCCCGACAGGGGGCTTTGGCTACACCTTC. Amino acids: CASSVSPTGGFGYTF.

The CDR3, as DNA: TGCAGCGTCCCACCCGGACTAGCGGGGCGCAATGAGCAGTTCTTC. Protein: CSVPPGLAGRNEQFF. The chain employs TRBV29-1 and TRBJ2-1, with TRBD2 matching 12 bases. The CDR3 spans 15 residues. Trimming cost V 6 bases and J 6 bases; bases outside gene matches: 9. CDR1 and CDR2 (germline): SQVTM, ANQGSEA.

This clone showed up just once. V usage is TRBV4-1 and J usage is TRBJ2-7; tentative D call: TRBD1 (6 bases). Trimming removed 3 bases from V and 3 bases from J, with 12 bases in between. The germline CDR1 and CDR2 sequences are MGHRA and YSYEKL. CDR3 size: 14 residues. CDR3 in DNA: TGCGCCAGCAGCCACTCACCAGGGGTCTACGAGCAGTACTTC. This sequence encodes CASSHSPGVYEQYF.

The genes are TRBV28 and TRBJ1-5; no clear D gene. The CDR3 is made up of 13 amino acids. Germline V gene data show CDR1 as MDHEN and CDR2 as SYDVKM. Trimming left V 3 bases short and J 7 bases short, with 10 bases between. The CDR3 region is CASSLTRRQPQHF. The CDR3 bases are TGTGCCAGCAGTTTGACGAGGCGACAGCCCCAGCATTTT.

The chain has TRBV29-1 and TRBJ2-1; D perhaps matches TRBD2 (6 bases). The CDR3 consists of 13 residues. Germline loops: CDR1 SQVTM, CDR2 ANQGSEA. V lost 7 bases and J lost 0, with 10 bases in between. The CDR3 loop is CSASGLSYNEQFF. In nucleotides, the CDR3 is TGCAGCGCCTCGGGACTCTCCTACAATGAGCAGTTCTTC.

The J gene is TRBJ1-2, the V gene TRBV2; 9 bases align to TRBD1. The CDR3 sequence is 14 residues long. Germline trimming cut 7 bases from V and 5 bases from J; bases unmatched to any gene: 8. CDR1 is SNHLY and CDR2 is FYNNEI in the germline V gene. CDR3 sequence (DNA): TGTGCCAGCAAATGGGGACAGGGCTTGTATGGCTACACCTTC. This codes for CASKWGQGLYGYTF.

Here the CDR3 reads CASSPWASGSRETQYF. CDR3 nucleotide sequence: TGTGCCAGCTCACCATGGGCTAGCGGGAGTCGAGAGACCCAGTACTTC. The chain recombines TRBV18 with TRBJ2-5; the match to TRBD2 covers 10 bases. The CDR3 has 16 amino acids. The germline V gene encodes CDR1 KGHSH and CDR2 LQKENI. V dropped 2 bases and J dropped 4; count of bases not matched to a gene: 7.

The chain carries TRBV19 and TRBJ1-1; no clear D gene. The CDR3 length is 13 residues. Germline V gene sequence: CDR1 LNHDA, CDR2 SQIVND (reference sequence). The ends were cut back, 3 bases at V and 7 bases at J, with 12 bases in the middle. CDR3 DNA sequence: TGTGCCAGTAGTATTAGTTCCGGGGTTGAAGCTTTCTTT. It yields the protein CASSISSGVEAFF.

The genes are TRBV6-6 and TRBJ1-2, with D maybe TRBD1 (5 bases). The CDR3 spans 13 residues. In germline, CDR1 is MNHNY, CDR2 SVGAGI (reference sequence). The V end was cut by 10 bases, the J end by 3 bases, with 15 bases between. CDR3 residues: CAICPGQHYGYTF. The CDR3 nucleotides read TGTGCCATCTGTCCCGGACAACACTATGGCTACACCTTC.

The chain joins TRBV7-3 to TRBJ2-1; D call uncertain. V lost 1 base and J lost 8, with 12 bases in between. In germline, CDR1 is SGHTA, CDR2 FQGTGA. This CDR3 comprises 14 residues. The CDR3 sequence: CASSLNVAGHEQFF. The CDR3 nucleotides are TGTGCCAGCAGCTTAAATGTTGCAGGTCATGAGCAGTTCTTC. The full variable domain, completed using reference TRBV7-3 and TRBJ2-1, is GAGVSQTPSNKVTEKGKYVELRCDPISGHTALYWYRQSLGQGPEFLIYFQGTGAADDSGLPNDRFFAVRPEGSVSTLKIQRTERGDSAVYLCASSLNVAGHEQFFGPGTRLTVL.

V is TRBV30 and J is TRBJ2-7; the match to TRBD1 covers 9 bases. This CDR3 is built from 12 residues. Germline V gives CDR1 GTSNPN, CDR2 SVGIG (reference sequence). V trimming: 3 bases; J trimming: 6 bases; junction bases outside the gene matches: 3. Here the CDR3 DNA reads TGTGCCTGGAGCAGGACAGGGGTCGAGCAGTACTTC. As protein: CAWSRTGVEQYF. Using reference TRBV30 and TRBJ2-7 for the parts outside the CDR3, the full variable domain is SQTIHQWPATLVQPVGSPLSLECTVEGTSNPNLYWYRQAAGRGLQLLFYSVGIGQISSEVPQNLSASRPQDRQFILSSKKLLLSDSGFYLCAWSRTGVEQYFGPGTRLTVT.

The chain has TRBV19 and TRBJ2-3; no definite D call. V shed 2 bases and J shed 0 bases, with 12 bases lying between them. Germline CDR1 LNHDA, CDR2 SQIVND (reference sequence). The CDR3 spans 16 residues. The CDR3 DNA follows: TGTGCCAGTAGTATATCTGGTTGGGCTAGCACAGATACGCAGTATTTT. Translated: CASSISGWASTDTQYF.